This T cell receptor (beta chain) comes out of a study of T cell repertoires in cytomegalovirus infection. TCRdb used MiXCR to reprocess the reads, holding one entry per CDR3 protein. The profile shows some 350,000 distinct CDR3 sequences, about 35% of them singletons. Study results and limitations: Dominating the ex vivo response were HLA-C-restricted CMV-specific TCR beta clonotypes.

This clonotype occurred once. Its matching antigen is unknown. Germline lookup yields CDR1 SGHTA and CDR2 FQGNSA. The CDR3 runs to 15 residues. V was shortened by 1 base and J by 7 bases, with 14 bases between the two germline ends. This chain links TRBV7-2 with TRBJ2-4; possible D gene TRBD2, 5 bases. This clonotype originated in a human donor in good health (CMV status not recorded). Some clones in this sample may be carry-over from other donors' samples. The specimen was cultured PBMCs, collected from culture after CMV antigen stimulation. The CDR3 bases are TGTGCCAGCAGCTTAGATTATTCGGGGTGGAACATTCAGTACTTC. This gives the protein CASSLDYSGWNIQYF.